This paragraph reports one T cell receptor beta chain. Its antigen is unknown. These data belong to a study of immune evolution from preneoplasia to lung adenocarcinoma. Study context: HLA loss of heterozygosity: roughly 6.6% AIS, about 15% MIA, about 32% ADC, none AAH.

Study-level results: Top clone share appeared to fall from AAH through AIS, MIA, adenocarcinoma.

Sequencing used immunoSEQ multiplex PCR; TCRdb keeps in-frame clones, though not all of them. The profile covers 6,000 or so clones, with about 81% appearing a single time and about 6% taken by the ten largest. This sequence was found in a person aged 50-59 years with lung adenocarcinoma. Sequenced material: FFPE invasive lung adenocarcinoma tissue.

CDR3: CASSLAINQPQHF. CDR3 bases: TGTGCCAGCAGCTTAGCGATTAATCAGCCCCAGCATTTT. The chain recombines TRBV7-6 with TRBJ1-5; the D is unclear. This CDR3 comprises 13 residues. The ends were cut back, 0 bases at V and 4 bases at J, with 4 bases in the middle. Per germline, CDR1 SGHVS and CDR2 FNYEAQ.